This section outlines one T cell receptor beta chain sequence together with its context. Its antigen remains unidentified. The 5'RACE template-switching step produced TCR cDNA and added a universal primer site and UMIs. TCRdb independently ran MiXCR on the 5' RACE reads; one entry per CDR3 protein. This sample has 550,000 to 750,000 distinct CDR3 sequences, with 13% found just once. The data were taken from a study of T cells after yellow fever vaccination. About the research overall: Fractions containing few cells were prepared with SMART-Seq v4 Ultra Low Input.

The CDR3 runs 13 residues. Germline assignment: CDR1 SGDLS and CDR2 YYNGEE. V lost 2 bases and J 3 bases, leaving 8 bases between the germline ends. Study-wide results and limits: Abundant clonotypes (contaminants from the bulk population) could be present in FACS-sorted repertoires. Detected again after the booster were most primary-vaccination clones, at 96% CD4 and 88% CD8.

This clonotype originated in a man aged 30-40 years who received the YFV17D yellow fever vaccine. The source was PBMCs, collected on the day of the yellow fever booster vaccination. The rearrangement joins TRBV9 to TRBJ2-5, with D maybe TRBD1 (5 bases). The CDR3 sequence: CASSVAREETQYF. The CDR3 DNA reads TGTGCCAGCAGCGTTGCCAGGGAAGAGACCCAGTACTTC. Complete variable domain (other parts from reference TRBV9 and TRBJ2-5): DSGVTQTPKHLITATGQRVTLRCSPRSGDLSVYWYQQSLDQGLQFLIQYYNGEERAKGNILERFSAQQFPDLHSELNLSSLELGDSALYFCASSVAREETQYFGPGTRLLVL.